This T cell receptor beta chain was sequenced in a study of cytomegalovirus exposure and HLA in healthy donors. Study at large: Tens of millions of unique TCR sequences came from HLA-typed donors in an early release.

60 Vbeta and 13 Jbeta primers were used in PCR. TCRdb keeps only in-frame clones here, not all; method: immunoSEQ multiplex PCR. The repertoire holds around 140,000 clones, with approximately 90% as singletons. Points from the study as a whole: Later analysis identified a missense DCLRE1C variant that was linked to TCR beta V- and J-gene trimming. A later analysis found common viral pathogens apparently linked to several of the most significant clusters.

Germline CDR1 reads MGHRA; CDR2 reads YSYEKL. The CDR3 length is 15 residues. Trimming stripped 1 base from V and 0 bases from J, with 7 bases between. Comment on this clone: Antigen: not known.

Healthy people donating bone marrow made up the donors. This receptor was obtained from a woman aged 25-40 years in good health and CMV-seronegative. The chain uses TRBV4-1 and TRBJ1-3; D gene unclear. Specimen: PBMCs. The CDR3 loop is CASSQVGFSGNTIYF. Written as DNA, the CDR3 is TGCGCCAGCAGCCAAGTCGGTTTCTCTGGAAACACCATATATTTT.